This paragraph reports one T cell receptor beta chain. The data were obtained in a study of blood T cell repertoires in COVID-19. The wider study: PBMCs, B-cell-depleted T cells, or T cells were the source of the cDNA or gDNA that made up the material.

The assay was immunoSEQ multiplex PCR, and TCRdb's table has in-frame clones only and misses some. The table records roughly 250,000 clones, 85% to 90% of them present only once. The J segment lost 6 bases and the V segment lost 0 bases, leaving 3 bases of the junction unmatched. CDR1 is SGHNT and CDR2 is YYREEE in the germline V gene (reference sequence). This CDR3 is built from 14 residues. The receptor comes from a woman in her 40s who had recovered from COVID-19. The chain carries TRBV5-4 and TRBJ2-3; 8 bases are a match to TRBD2. Sequencing was performed on peripheral blood. CDR3 sequence: CASSLGGRWDTQYF. Written as DNA, the CDR3 is TGTGCCAGCAGCTTGGGCGGGAGGTGGGATACGCAGTATTTT.